The clone carrying this T cell receptor beta chain has only a few counts. What it binds is not known. The sample's treatment: roughly 11-day PBMC culture with coronavirus spike peptide pools or control peptides (ViraFEST assay). Following expansion of antigen-specific T cells with peptide pools, ViraFEST then sequenced TCRs. This specimen belongs to a study of vaccination and CD4 T cells after COVID-19. Study-level background: Participants were given two doses of BNT162b2 or mRNA-1273 vaccine.

Germline loops: CDR1 MNHEY, CDR2 SVGAGI. This CDR3 is built from 13 residues. The V gene end was trimmed by 3 bases and the J gene end by 2 bases; junction bases not matched to a gene: 0. Sequenced with the Oncomine TCR Beta short-read assay was DNA taken from cultured CD4+ T cells. One entry per CDR3 protein results from TCRdb running MiXCR on the PCR reads. Of some 8,100 distinct CDR3 sequences listed, about 50% are singletons. The clonotype originates from a human donor who had recovered from COVID-19. The rearrangement joins TRBV6-5 to TRBJ2-5, with 7 bases lining up with TRBD2. Sequencing was performed on CD4+ T cells from blood, cultured in vitro. The CDR3 coding sequence is TGTGCCAGCAGTTATAGCGGGCAAGAGACCCAGTACTTC. It encodes CASSYSGQETQYF.